This T cell receptor (beta chain) was profiled in a study of patients and donors after allogeneic stem cell transplantation. TCRdb passed the RT-PCR reads through MiXCR, listing each CDR3 protein once. The sample holds about 410,000 distinct CDR3 sequences, roughly 17% seen once. Trimming removed 0 bases from V and 0 bases from J, with 11 bases in between. The CDR3 has 16 residues. The germline V gene encodes CDR1 SNHLY and CDR2 FYNNEI. Sequencing was carried out using blood, either unsorted or a sorted T cell fraction (not recorded which). This sequence originates from a human donor who was either an allogeneic HSCT recipient or a stem cell or donor lymphocyte infusion donor (not recorded which). It is not recorded whose cells these are; they may come from a transplant donor. This chain links TRBV2 with TRBJ1-1; D might be TRBD1 (5 bases). The CDR3: CASSEAGTGLNTEAFF. The CDR3 nucleotides read TGTGCCAGCAGTGAAGCCGGGACGGGCTTGAACACTGAAGCTTTCTTT.